This is a list of T cell receptor beta chains from one sample in a study of blood T cell repertoires in COVID-19. Profiled with immunoSEQ multiplex PCR; TCRdb holds only in-frame clones, not every one. The table lists roughly 200,000 clones, around nine tenths of them singletons. The sequencing sample was made of peripheral blood. The receptor source for this set is a woman aged 40 to 55 who had recovered from COVID-19. Each CDR3 is given with its conserved first and last residue. Each record gives: CDR3 DNA, CDR3 protein, J gene, D gene, V gene, clone size. The D gene is left open where the match is weak. Only part of the rows carry a size: once, few, many, or a class if the clone is expanded.

CDR3nt: TGTGCCAGCTTTAAACCTTATTCCGCCCCGGGTGGCTACACCTTC; CDR3aa: CASFKPYSAPGGYTF; j_gene: TRBJ1-2; d_gene: -; v_gene: TRBV19; abundance: -
CDR3nt: TGTGCCAGCAGGCCCTCTGGAGGCTACAATGAGCAGTTCTTC; CDR3aa: CASRPSGGYNEQFF; j_gene: TRBJ2-1; d_gene: -; v_gene: TRBV5-4; abundance: -
CDR3nt: TGTGCCAGCAGTCCAGGACAGGGCTTCTCTGGCTACACCTTC; CDR3aa: CASSPGQGFSGYTF; j_gene: TRBJ1-2; d_gene: TRBD1; v_gene: TRBV6-5; abundance: few
CDR3nt: TGTGCCAGTAGTTTGCGGGAGCTATACAATGAGCAGTTCTTC; CDR3aa: CASSLRELYNEQFF; j_gene: TRBJ2-1; d_gene: TRBD2; v_gene: TRBV19; abundance: -
CDR3nt: TGTGCCAGCAGCCAAGAAACTAAAAGACTAGCGGGATACAATGAGCAGTTCTTC; CDR3aa: CASSQETKRLAGYNEQFF; j_gene: TRBJ2-1; d_gene: TRBD2; v_gene: TRBV3-1/TRBV3-2; abundance: once
CDR3nt: TGTGCCAGCAGTCTCAGCGGCTCCTACAATGAGCAGTTCTTC; CDR3aa: CASSLSGSYNEQFF; j_gene: TRBJ2-1; d_gene: -; v_gene: TRBV6-6; abundance: -
CDR3nt: TGCAGTGCTGAACGGAGTTATGGAGCTTTCTTT; CDR3aa: CSAERSYGAFF; j_gene: TRBJ1-1; d_gene: -; v_gene: TRBV20-1; abundance: -
CDR3nt: TGTGCCAGCAGCCACACACCGGGTGAGCAGTTCTTC; CDR3aa: CASSHTPGEQFF; j_gene: TRBJ2-1; d_gene: -; v_gene: TRBV7-2; abundance: -
CDR3nt: TGTGCCAGCACCAGACTAGCGGGAGCCCCAGATACGCAGTATTTT; CDR3aa: CASTRLAGAPDTQYF; j_gene: TRBJ2-3; d_gene: TRBD2; v_gene: TRBV6-5; abundance: -
CDR3nt: TGCGCCAGCAGTAGTGGGAGCAGTAGTGGTGAGCAGTTCTTC; CDR3aa: CASSSGSSSGEQFF; j_gene: TRBJ2-1; d_gene: -; v_gene: TRBV5-1; abundance: -
CDR3nt: TGTGCCAGCGCCAGGGGGGGCAGCAATCAGCCCCAGCATTTT; CDR3aa: CASARGGSNQPQHF; j_gene: TRBJ1-5; d_gene: TRBD1; v_gene: TRBV7-9; abundance: -
CDR3nt: TGCGCCAGCAGCCTGGAGGCTAGCGGGAGTGAGACCCAGTACTTC; CDR3aa: CASSLEASGSETQYF; j_gene: TRBJ2-5; d_gene: TRBD2; v_gene: TRBV5-1; abundance: few
CDR3nt: TGTGCCAGCAGTAGTAGTCTAGCGCCGAACACCGGGGAGCTGTTTTTT; CDR3aa: CASSSSLAPNTGELFF; j_gene: TRBJ2-2; d_gene: -; v_gene: TRBV21-1; abundance: -
CDR3nt: TGTGCCAGCAGCCAAGGGCCAAACAATGAGCAGTTCTTC; CDR3aa: CASSQGPNNEQFF; j_gene: TRBJ2-1; d_gene: -; v_gene: TRBV4-2; abundance: -
CDR3nt: TGTGCCAGCAGAGGGGCAGGGGGATCAGAGACCCAGTACTTC; CDR3aa: CASRGAGGSETQYF; j_gene: TRBJ2-5; d_gene: TRBD1; v_gene: TRBV7-8; abundance: -
CDR3nt: TGTGCCAGCAGCCCCCGCGGGACAGGGAATATTCAGTACTTC; CDR3aa: CASSPRGTGNIQYF; j_gene: TRBJ2-4; d_gene: TRBD1; v_gene: TRBV3-1/TRBV3-2; abundance: -
CDR3nt: TGTGCCAGTAGTATTCCCGGGACAGGCTTAAAGTACTTC; CDR3aa: CASSIPGTGLKYF; j_gene: TRBJ2-7; d_gene: TRBD1; v_gene: TRBV19; abundance: -
CDR3nt: TGCGCCACCAGACATGGAAGCGGGAGACAAGAGACCCAGTACTTC; CDR3aa: CATRHGSGRQETQYF; j_gene: TRBJ2-5; d_gene: TRBD2; v_gene: TRBV5-1; abundance: once
CDR3nt: TGTGCCACCATAGAGCCGCGGGACACCGGGGAGCTGTTTTTT; CDR3aa: CATIEPRDTGELFF; j_gene: TRBJ2-2; d_gene: -; v_gene: TRBV19; abundance: -
CDR3nt: TGTGCCAGTAGCGACCCAGGGTCCCGATATAGCAATCAGCCCCAGCATTTT; CDR3aa: CASSDPGSRYSNQPQHF; j_gene: TRBJ1-5; d_gene: -; v_gene: TRBV19; abundance: few
CDR3nt: TGTGCCAGCAGCCCCCATGACTTCGACAATGAGCAGTTCTTC; CDR3aa: CASSPHDFDNEQFF; j_gene: TRBJ2-1; d_gene: -; v_gene: TRBV14; abundance: -
CDR3nt: TGTGCCAGCAGGAGAGGACAGCAAGAGACCCAGTACTTC; CDR3aa: CASRRGQQETQYF; j_gene: TRBJ2-5; d_gene: -; v_gene: TRBV2; abundance: -
CDR3nt: TGTGCCAGCAGCTTCCAGGACAGGGGAAAATCACCCCTCCACTTT; CDR3aa: CASSFQDRGKSPLHF; j_gene: TRBJ1-6; d_gene: TRBD1; v_gene: TRBV11-2; abundance: few
CDR3nt: TGTGCCAGCAGTTCGCTAGGGACTCCGTCGTTCTTC; CDR3aa: CASSSLGTPSFF; j_gene: TRBJ2-1; d_gene: -; v_gene: TRBV12-3/TRBV12-4; abundance: many
CDR3nt: TGTGCCATCAGGGCAGGGGGCAATCAGCCCCAGCATTTT; CDR3aa: CAIRAGGNQPQHF; j_gene: TRBJ1-5; d_gene: -; v_gene: TRBV10-3; abundance: -
CDR3nt: TGTGCCATCAGTGACCCCGGCGGAGTACAGGGAGCCTCCTACGAGCAGTACTTC; CDR3aa: CAISDPGGVQGASYEQYF; j_gene: TRBJ2-7; d_gene: -; v_gene: TRBV10-3; abundance: -
CDR3nt: TGTGCCTGGAGTCTAGCGGGGACACAAACCGGGGAGCTGTTTTTT; CDR3aa: CAWSLAGTQTGELFF; j_gene: TRBJ2-2; d_gene: TRBD2; v_gene: TRBV30; abundance: -
CDR3nt: TGTGCCAGCAGCTGGACAGGGGCCGGGGAGCTGTTTTTT; CDR3aa: CASSWTGAGELFF; j_gene: TRBJ2-2; d_gene: TRBD1; v_gene: TRBV7-3; abundance: -
CDR3nt: TGCAGCGTGGTGGGGACAGGGGGACCAACCTACGAGCAGTACTTC; CDR3aa: CSVVGTGGPTYEQYF; j_gene: TRBJ2-7; d_gene: TRBD1; v_gene: TRBV29-1; abundance: -
CDR3nt: TGCGCCAGCGCCCCTTCACAGGGTCCCTATGGCTACACCTTC; CDR3aa: CASAPSQGPYGYTF; j_gene: TRBJ1-2; d_gene: -; v_gene: TRBV5-1; abundance: -
CDR3nt: TGTGCCAGCAGCTTGGGACTAAACACCGGGGAGCTGTTTTTT; CDR3aa: CASSLGLNTGELFF; j_gene: TRBJ2-2; d_gene: -; v_gene: TRBV5-8; abundance: -